These T cell receptor beta chains were read from a single sample in a study of T cell responses to AZD1222 COVID-19 vaccine. TCRdb's copy holds only in-frame clones and misses some; the assay was immunoSEQ multiplex PCR. The sample lists over 95,000 clones; about 90% were seen once. This specimen was peripheral blood, taken 28 days after the second AZD1222 dose. The receptors were gathered from an adult who received the AZD1222 COVID-19 vaccine. Each CDR3 is given with its conserved first and last residue. Each record gives: D gene, clone size, V gene, J gene, CDR3 DNA, CDR3 protein. The D gene is left open where the match is weak. A clone size is listed for some rows: how often the clone was seen (once, few, many), or a class if it is expanded.

-	-	TRBV4-2	TRBJ1-1	TGTGCCAGCACCAAAGGGCAGGTGGGGAGCACTGAAGCTTTCTTT	CASTKGQVGSTEAFF
-	-	TRBV27	TRBJ2-2	TGTGCCAGCACAGTTTCCCTGGACAGGAACACCGGGGAGCTGTTTTTT	CASTVSLDRNTGELFF
TRBD1	-	TRBV5-6	TRBJ2-3	TGTGCCAGCAGCTTGGTAGGGGGCGCGAGCACAGATACGCAGTATTTT	CASSLVGGASTDTQYF
-	few	TRBV5-1	TRBJ1-5	TGCGCCAGCAGCCCCGAGGTCCGGGTTGATAGCAATCAGCCCCAGCATTTT	CASSPEVRVDSNQPQHF
-	-	TRBV4-1	TRBJ1-5	TGCGCCAGCAGCCAAGAGGTCAGCCGTATGGATCAGCCCCAGCATTTT	CASSQEVSRMDQPQHF
-	-	TRBV14	TRBJ1-4	TGTGCCAGCAGCCAAATTGGTGAAAAACTGTTTTTT	CASSQIGEKLFF
-	-	TRBV2	TRBJ1-5	TGTGCCAGCAGCCCGGACAGTTATAGCAATCAGCCCCAGCATTTT	CASSPDSYSNQPQHF
-	once	TRBV3-1/TRBV3-2	TRBJ1-1	TGTGCCAGCAGCCAAGCCCAGACCGGGGGCACTGAAGCTTTCTTT	CASSQAQTGGTEAFF
TRBD2	-	TRBV3-1/TRBV3-2	TRBJ2-2	TGTGCCAGCAGCCAAGATTCGGGCGGGAGGGACACCGGGGAGCTGTTTTTT	CASSQDSGGRDTGELFF
-	once	TRBV29-1	TRBJ2-7	TGCAGCGTTCCGATATCTCCCTACGAGCAGTACTTC	CSVPISPYEQYF